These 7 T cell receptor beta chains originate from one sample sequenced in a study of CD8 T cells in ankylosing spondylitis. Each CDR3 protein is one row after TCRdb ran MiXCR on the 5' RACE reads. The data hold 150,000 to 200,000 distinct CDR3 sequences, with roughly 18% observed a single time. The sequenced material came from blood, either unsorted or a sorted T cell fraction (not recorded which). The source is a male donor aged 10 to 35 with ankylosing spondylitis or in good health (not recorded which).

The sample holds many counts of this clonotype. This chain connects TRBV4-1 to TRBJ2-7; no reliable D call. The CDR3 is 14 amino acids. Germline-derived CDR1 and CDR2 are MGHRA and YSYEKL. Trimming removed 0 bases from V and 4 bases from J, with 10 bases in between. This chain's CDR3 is CASSQEASSYEQYV. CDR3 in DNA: TGCGCCAGCAGCCAAGAGGCCTCCAGTTACGAGCAGTACGTC.

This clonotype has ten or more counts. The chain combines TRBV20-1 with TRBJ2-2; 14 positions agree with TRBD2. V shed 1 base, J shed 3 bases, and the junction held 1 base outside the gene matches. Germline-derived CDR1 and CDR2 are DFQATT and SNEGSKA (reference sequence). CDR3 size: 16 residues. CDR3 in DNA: TGCAGTGCTAGAGGACTAGCGGGAGGGGACACCGGGGAGCTGTTTTTT. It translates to CSARGLAGGDTGELFF.

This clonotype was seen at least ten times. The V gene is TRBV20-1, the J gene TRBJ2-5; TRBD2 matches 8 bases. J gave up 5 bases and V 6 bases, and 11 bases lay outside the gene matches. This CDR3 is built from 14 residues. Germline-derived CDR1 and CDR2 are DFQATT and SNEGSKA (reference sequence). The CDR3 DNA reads TGCAGTGCAAGTCGCGGGAGGCACGGGGAGACCCAGTACTTC. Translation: CSASRGRHGETQYF.

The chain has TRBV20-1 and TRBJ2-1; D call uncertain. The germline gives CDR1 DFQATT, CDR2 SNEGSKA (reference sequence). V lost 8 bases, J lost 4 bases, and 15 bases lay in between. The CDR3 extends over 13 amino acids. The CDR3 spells CSFRARPYNEQFF. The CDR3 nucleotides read TGCAGTTTCCGCGCTAGGCCTTACAATGAGCAGTTCTTC.

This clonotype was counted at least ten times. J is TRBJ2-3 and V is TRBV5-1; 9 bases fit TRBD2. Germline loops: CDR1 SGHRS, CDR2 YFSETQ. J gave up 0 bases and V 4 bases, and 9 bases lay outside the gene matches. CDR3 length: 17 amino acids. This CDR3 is CASSETSGRMSTDTQYF. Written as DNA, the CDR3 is TGCGCCAGCAGCGAAACGAGCGGGAGGATGAGCACAGATACGCAGTATTTT.

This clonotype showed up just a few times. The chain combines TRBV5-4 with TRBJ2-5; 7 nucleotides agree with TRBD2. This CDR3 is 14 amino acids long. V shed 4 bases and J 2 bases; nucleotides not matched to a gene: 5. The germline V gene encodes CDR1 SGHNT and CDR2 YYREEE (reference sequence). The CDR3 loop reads CASSPGGGQETQYF. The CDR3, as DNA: TGTGCCAGCAGCCCGGGAGGCGGGCAAGAGACCCAGTACTTC.

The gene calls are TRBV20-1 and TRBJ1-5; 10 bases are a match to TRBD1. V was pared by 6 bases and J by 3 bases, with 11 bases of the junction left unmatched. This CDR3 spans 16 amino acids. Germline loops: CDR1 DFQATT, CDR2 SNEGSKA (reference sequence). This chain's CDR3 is CSANLGGQGNNQPQHF. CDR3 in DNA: TGCAGTGCCAACCTCGGGGGACAGGGGAACAATCAGCCCCAGCATTTT.